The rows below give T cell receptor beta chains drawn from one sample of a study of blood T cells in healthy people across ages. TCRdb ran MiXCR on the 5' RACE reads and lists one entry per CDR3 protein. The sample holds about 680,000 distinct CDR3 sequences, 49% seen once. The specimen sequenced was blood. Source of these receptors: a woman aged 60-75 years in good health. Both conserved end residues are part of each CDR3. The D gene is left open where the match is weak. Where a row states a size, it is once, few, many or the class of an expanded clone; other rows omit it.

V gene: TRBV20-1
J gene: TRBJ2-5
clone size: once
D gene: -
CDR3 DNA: TGCAGTGCTAGAGGGGGGGGGGCAGCCAACCAAGAGACCCAGTACTTC
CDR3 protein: CSARGGGAANQETQYF

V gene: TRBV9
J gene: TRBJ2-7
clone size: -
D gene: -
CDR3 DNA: TGTGCCAGCAGCGCCCCACCCGAGACAGGAGTCTACGAGCAGTACTTC
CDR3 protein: CASSAPPETGVYEQYF

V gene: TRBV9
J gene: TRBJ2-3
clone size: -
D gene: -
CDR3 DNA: TGTGCCAGCAGCGTAGACCGATACTACACAGATACGCAGTATTTT
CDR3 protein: CASSVDRYYTDTQYF

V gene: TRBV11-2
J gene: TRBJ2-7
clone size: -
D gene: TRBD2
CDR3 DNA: TGTGCCAGCAGCTTCCTTATCCCGGGAGGCTACAATGAGCAGTACTTC
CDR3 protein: CASSFLIPGGYNEQYF

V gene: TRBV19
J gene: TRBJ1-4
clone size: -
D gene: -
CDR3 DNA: TGTGCCAGTAGTATCCTCCGCAGCCGAACTACTGAAAAACTGTTTTTT
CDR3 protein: CASSILRSRTTEKLFF

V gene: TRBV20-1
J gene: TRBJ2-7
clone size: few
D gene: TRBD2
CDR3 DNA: TGCAGTGCTAGAGATCGGAATGGGGGGGGCGAGCAGTACTTC
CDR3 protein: CSARDRNGGGEQYF

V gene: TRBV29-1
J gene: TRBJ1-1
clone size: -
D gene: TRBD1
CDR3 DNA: TGCAGCGTTGAGGCAGGGGGGAACACTGAAGCTTTCTTT
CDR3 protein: CSVEAGGNTEAFF

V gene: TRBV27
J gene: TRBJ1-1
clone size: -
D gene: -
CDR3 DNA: TGTGCCAGCAGTTTATTCCCAGGGGCAGGGCCGGACACTGAAGCTTTCTTT
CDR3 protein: CASSLFPGAGPDTEAFF

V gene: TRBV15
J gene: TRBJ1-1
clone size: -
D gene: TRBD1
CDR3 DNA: TGTGCCACCAGCAGAGTTATTGGGACAGGGTATGGTGAAGCTTTCTTT
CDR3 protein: CATSRVIGTGYGEAFF

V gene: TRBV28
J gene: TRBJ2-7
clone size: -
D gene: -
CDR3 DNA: TGTGCCAGCAGAGGACATTACCTCTCCTACGAGCAGTACTTC
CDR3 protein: CASRGHYLSYEQYF

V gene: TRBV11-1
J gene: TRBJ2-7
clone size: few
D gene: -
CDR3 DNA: TGTGCCAGCAGCTTTAGCCGGGTGCACTCCTACGAGCAGTACTTC
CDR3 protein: CASSFSRVHSYEQYF

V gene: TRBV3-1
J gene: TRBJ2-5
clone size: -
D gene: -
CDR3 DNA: TGTGCCAGCAGCCAAGCTACAGAGAGAGAGACCCAGTACTTC
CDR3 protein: CASSQATERETQYF

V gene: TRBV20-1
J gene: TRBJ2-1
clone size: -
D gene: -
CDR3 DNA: TGCAGTGCTAGAGATGGACTGATCGACAATGAGCAGTTCTTC
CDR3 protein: CSARDGLIDNEQFF

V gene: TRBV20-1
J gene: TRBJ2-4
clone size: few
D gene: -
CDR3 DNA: TGCAGTGCTAGAATCCTAGCCAAAAACATTCAGTACTTC
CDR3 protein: CSARILAKNIQYF

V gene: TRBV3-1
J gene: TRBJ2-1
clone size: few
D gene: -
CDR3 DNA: TGTGCCAGCAGCCCCAATACCGGGAGAGGGGACAATGAGCAGTTCTTC
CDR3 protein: CASSPNTGRGDNEQFF

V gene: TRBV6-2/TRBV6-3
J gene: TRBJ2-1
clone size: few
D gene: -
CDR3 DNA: TGTGCCAGCAGGGGACACAACAATGAGCAGTTCTTC
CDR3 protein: CASRGHNNEQFF

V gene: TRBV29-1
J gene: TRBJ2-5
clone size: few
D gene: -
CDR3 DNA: TGCAGCGTTGTATCAGGGGGGGGAAGAGAGACCCAGTACTTC
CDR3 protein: CSVVSGGGRETQYF

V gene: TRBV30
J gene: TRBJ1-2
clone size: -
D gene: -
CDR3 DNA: TGTGCCTGGGTCGTCGGTGGCTATGGCTACACCTTC
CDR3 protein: CAWVVGGYGYTF

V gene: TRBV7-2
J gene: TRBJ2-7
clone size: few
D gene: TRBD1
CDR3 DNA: TGTGCCAGCAGCATCGGGACAGGCGAGCAGTACTTC
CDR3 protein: CASSIGTGEQYF

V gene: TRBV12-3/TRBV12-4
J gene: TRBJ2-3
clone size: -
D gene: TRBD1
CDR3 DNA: TGTGCCAGCAGTTCAGGACAGGGGGACACAGATACGCAGTATTTT
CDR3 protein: CASSSGQGDTDTQYF

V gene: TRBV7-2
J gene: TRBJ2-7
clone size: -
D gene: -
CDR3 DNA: TGTGCCAGCAGCTTAGCGGCGACTCGATCCCACGAGCAGTACTTC
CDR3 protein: CASSLAATRSHEQYF

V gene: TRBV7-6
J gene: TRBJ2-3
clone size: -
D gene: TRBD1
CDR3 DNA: TGTGCCAGCAGCTCCCTCCAGGGACAGGCAGATACGCAGTATTTT
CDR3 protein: CASSSLQGQADTQYF

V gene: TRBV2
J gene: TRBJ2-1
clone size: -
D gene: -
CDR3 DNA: TGTGCCAGCAGTGCAGGGTTTTCCTACAATGAGCAGTTCTTC
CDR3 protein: CASSAGFSYNEQFF

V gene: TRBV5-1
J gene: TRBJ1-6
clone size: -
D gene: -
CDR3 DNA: TGCGCCAGCAGCTTTGAAGGGGGATGGAATTCACCCCTCCACTTT
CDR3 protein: CASSFEGGWNSPLHF

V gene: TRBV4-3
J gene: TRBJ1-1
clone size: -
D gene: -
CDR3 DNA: TGCGCCAGCAGCCAAGACCCGGACGGAAACACTGAAGCTTTCTTT
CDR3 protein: CASSQDPDGNTEAFF

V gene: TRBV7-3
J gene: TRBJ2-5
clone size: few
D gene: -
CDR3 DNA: TGTGCCAGCAGCTTGAGTCAGTCAGGGACCCAGTACTTC
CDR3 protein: CASSLSQSGTQYF

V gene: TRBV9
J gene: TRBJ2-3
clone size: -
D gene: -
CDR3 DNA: TGTGCCAGCAGCGCGTCGCCAGGACAGTTCACAGATACGCAGTATTTT
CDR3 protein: CASSASPGQFTDTQYF

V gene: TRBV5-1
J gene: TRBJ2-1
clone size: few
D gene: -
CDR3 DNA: TGCGCCAGCAGCTTACACGACAGCTCCTACAATGAGCAGTTCTTC
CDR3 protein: CASSLHDSSYNEQFF

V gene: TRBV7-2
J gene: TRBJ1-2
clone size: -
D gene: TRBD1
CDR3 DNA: TGTGCCAGCAGCTTAGCTGCGGACAGGATGGGCTACACCTTC
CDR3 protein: CASSLAADRMGYTF

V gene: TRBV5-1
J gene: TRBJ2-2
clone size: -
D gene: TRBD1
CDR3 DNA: TGCGCCAGCTCCTCGGGTGACAGGGGTTTCCGAAACACCGGGGAGCTGTTTTTT
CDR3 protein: CASSSGDRGFRNTGELFF

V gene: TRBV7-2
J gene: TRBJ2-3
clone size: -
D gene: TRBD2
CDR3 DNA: TGTGCCAGCAGCTTATCTCCGGGTTGGCGGGAGAGTGGAACAGATACGCAGTATTTT
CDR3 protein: CASSLSPGWRESGTDTQYF

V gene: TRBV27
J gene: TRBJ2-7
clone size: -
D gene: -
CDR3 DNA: TGTGCCAGCGGTTCTAGCGTCTCCTACGAGCAGTACTTC
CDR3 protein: CASGSSVSYEQYF

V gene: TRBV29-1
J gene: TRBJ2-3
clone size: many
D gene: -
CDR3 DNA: TGCAGCGCTTCGGGATCCCCCGATACGCAGTATTTT
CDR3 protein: CSASGSPDTQYF

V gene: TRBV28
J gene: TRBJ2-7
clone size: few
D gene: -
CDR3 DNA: TGTGCCAGCATGCCGGCTAGTCTCGAGCAGTACTTC
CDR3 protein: CASMPASLEQYF

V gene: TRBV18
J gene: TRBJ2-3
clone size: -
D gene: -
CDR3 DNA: TGTGCCAGCTCACCAGGACTACTTAACACAGATACGCAGTATTTT
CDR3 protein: CASSPGLLNTDTQYF

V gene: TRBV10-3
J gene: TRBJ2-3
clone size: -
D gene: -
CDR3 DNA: TGTGCCATCAGCGCCGGGGGCGCCGGCACAGATACGCAGTATTTT
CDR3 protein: CAISAGGAGTDTQYF

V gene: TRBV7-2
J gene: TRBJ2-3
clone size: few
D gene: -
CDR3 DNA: TGTGCCAGCAGCTTCGGCGGGTATACGCAGTATTTT
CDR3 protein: CASSFGGYTQYF

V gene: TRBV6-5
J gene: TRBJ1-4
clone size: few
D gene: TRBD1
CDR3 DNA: TGTGCCAGCAGTTACGGACAGGGGCGAAATGAAAAACTGTTTTTT
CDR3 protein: CASSYGQGRNEKLFF

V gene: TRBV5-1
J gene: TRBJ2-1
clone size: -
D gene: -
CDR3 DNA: TGCGCCAGCAGCACCGGGACTGCCGGGCTCTCCTACAATGAGCAGTTCTTC
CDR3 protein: CASSTGTAGLSYNEQFF